These 32 T cell receptor beta chains were sequenced from one sample in a study of shared clonotypes between healthy human individuals. TCRdb's table, derived via immunoSEQ multiplex PCR, lists solely in-frame clones and lacks some. Here the sample spans roughly 550,000 clones, over 95% being singletons. CD45RO negativity and positive selection for CCR7 defined naive CD8 cells, a population that excluded terminally differentiated effector memory CD45RA+ cells. Source material: naive CD8+ T cells sorted from blood. These receptors originate from a woman younger than 45 in good health.

The V gene is TRBV7-9, the J gene TRBJ2-3; 9 positions agree with TRBD2. The CDR3 extends over 15 amino acids. After removal of 5 bases from V and 5 bases from J, the junction contained 8 bases not matched to a gene. Germline loops: CDR1 SEHNR, CDR2 FQNEAQ (reference sequence). CDR3 sequence (DNA): TGTGCCAGCAGCATTAGCGGGAGCCTCATAGATACGCAGTATTTT. Amino acids: CASSISGSLIDTQYF. Looking up the rest from reference TRBV7-9 and TRBJ2-3 gives the full variable domain: DTGVSQNPRHKITKRGQNVTFRCDPISEHNRLYWYRQTLGQGPEFLTYFQNEAQLEKSRLLSDRFSAERPKGSFSTLEIQRTEQGDSAMYLCASSISGSLIDTQYFGPGTRLTVL.

This chain uses TRBV28 with TRBJ2-3; unclear D gene. Deletions cut 5 bases from V and 6 bases from J, with 15 bases between. The CDR3 runs to 14 residues. CDR1 is MDHEN and CDR2 is SYDVKM in the germline V gene. The DNA of the CDR3 is TGTGCCAGCAGTCCATCCGGGCCCCCGGATACGCAGTATTTT. Amino acids: CASSPSGPPDTQYF.

This clone was seen only once. CDR3 sequence (DNA): TGTGCCAGCAGGTCCCAGGACAGGGAGCACGAGCAGTACTTC. Translation: CASRSQDREHEQYF. The chain links TRBV5-8 to TRBJ2-7; 8 positions match TRBD1. Germline CDR1 and CDR2: SGHTS and YDEGEE. This CDR3 has 14 amino acids. V lost 5 bases and J lost 5; bases outside the gene matches: 9.

The V and J genes are TRBV19 and TRBJ2-7; D call uncertain. This CDR3 is 16 amino acids long. CDR1 is LNHDA, CDR2 SQIVND, per germline (reference sequence). The V end was cut by 5 bases, the J end by 3 bases, with 20 bases between. Here the CDR3 reads CASSPKDGYISYEQYF. The CDR3 DNA sequence: TGTGCCAGTAGTCCAAAGGACGGATATATCAGCTACGAGCAGTACTTC. The variable domain in full, completed from reference TRBV19 and TRBJ2-7, reads DGGITQSPKYLFRKEGQNVTLSCEQNLNHDAMYWYRQDPGQGLRLIYYSQIVNDFQKGDIAEGYSVSREKKESFPLTVTSAQKNPTAFYLCASSPKDGYISYEQYFGPGTRLTVT.

The J gene is TRBJ2-7, the V gene TRBV7-6; TRBD1 aligns across 7 bases. Germline V gives CDR1 SGHVS, CDR2 FNYEAQ. The length of the CDR3 is 16 residues. Losses at the gene ends were 1 base for V and 1 base for J; bases not matched to a gene: 7. CDR3 DNA sequence: TGTGCCAGCAGCTTAGACGGGACAGATCGATCCTACGAGCAGTACTTC. This sequence encodes CASSLDGTDRSYEQYF. Together with reference TRBV7-6 and TRBJ2-7, the CDR3 gives the full variable domain: GAGVSQSPRYKVTKRGQDVALRCDPISGHVSLYWYRQALGQGPEFLTYFNYEAQQDKSGLPNDRFSAERPEGSISTLTIQRTEQRDSAMYRCASSLDGTDRSYEQYFGPGTRLTVT.

This chain links TRBV6-1 with TRBJ1-1; the D is unclear. Deletions cut 7 bases from V and 0 bases from J, with 12 bases between. CDR1 MNHNS and CDR2 SASEGT come from the germline V gene. The length of the CDR3 is 14 residues. CDR3 loop: CASMFGIMNTEAFF. The CDR3 DNA reads TGTGCCAGCATGTTTGGCATCATGAACACTGAAGCTTTCTTT.

The CDR3 protein is CASSSEHRGVQPQHF. The CDR3 nucleotides read TGTGCCAGCAGCTCTGAGCACAGGGGAGTACAGCCCCAGCATTTT. The gene calls are TRBV28 and TRBJ1-5, with 7 positions matching TRBD1. CDR1 is MDHEN and CDR2 is SYDVKM in the germline V gene. This CDR3 is 15 amino acids long. V lost 6 bases and J lost 7; bases outside the gene matches: 12.

The chain couples TRBV19 to TRBJ2-5; D gene unclear. The J call may be incorrect, as the DNA end agrees better with TRBJ2-7. Per germline, CDR1 LNHDA and CDR2 SQIVND (reference sequence). This CDR3 spans 13 amino acids. In DNA form, the CDR3 reads TGTGCCAGTAGTATAACCCTAGGCTACGAGCAGTACTTC. Translating gives CASSITLGYEQYF.

This chain links TRBV29-1 with TRBJ1-3, with 7 bases lining up with TRBD1. Trimming cost V 6 bases and J 0 bases; bases outside gene matches: 8. Germline V CDR1 and CDR2: SQVTM, ANQGSEA. The CDR3 is 15 residues long. The CDR3 spells CSVRDSDSSGNTIYF. The DNA for the CDR3 is TGCAGCGTCCGGGACAGCGACTCCTCTGGAAACACCATATATTTT.

The V and J genes are TRBV19 and TRBJ2-7; D is unclear. The CDR3 runs to 13 residues. Per the germline V gene, CDR1 is LNHDA and CDR2 is SQIVND (reference sequence). V lost 3 bases to trimming and J lost 1 base, with 7 bases between them. The CDR3 spells CASSIYRSYEQYF. DNA of the CDR3: TGTGCCAGTAGTATCTACAGATCCTACGAGCAGTACTTC. Filled out from reference TRBV19 and TRBJ2-7, the complete variable domain reads DGGITQSPKYLFRKEGQNVTLSCEQNLNHDAMYWYRQDPGQGLRLIYYSQIVNDFQKGDIAEGYSVSREKKESFPLTVTSAQKNPTAFYLCASSIYRSYEQYFGPGTRLTVT.

The V call is TRBV5-8, the J call TRBJ2-5; D perhaps matches TRBD1 (5 bases). Per the germline V gene, CDR1 is SGHTS and CDR2 is YDEGEE. The V and J ends lost 0 bases and 5 bases respectively, with 8 bases between them. CDR3 size: 13 residues. The CDR3 DNA is TGTGCCAGCAGCTTGGGGGGCAGGGAGACCCAGTACTTC. This translates into CASSLGGRETQYF.

J is TRBJ2-5 and V is TRBV4-1; the match to TRBD2 covers 9 bases. The J call may be faulty, since TRBJ2-7 better matches the DNA end. This CDR3 is built from 14 residues. Germline V gene lookup returns CDR1 MGHRA and CDR2 YSYEKL. The CDR3 here is CASSQGGRAAEQYF. CDR3 DNA: TGCGCCAGCAGCCAAGGCGGGAGGGCTGCCGAGCAGTACTTC.

The chain recombines TRBV27 with TRBJ2-5, with a tentative D call TRBD2 (5 bases). V was pared by 2 bases and J by 4 bases, with 5 bases between. The CDR3 covers 12 residues. The V gene's germline CDR1 is MNHEY and CDR2 SMNVEV (reference sequence). As DNA, the CDR3 is TGTGCCAGCAGTTTACGGGGAGAGACCCAGTACTTC. Its protein product is CASSLRGETQYF.

The chain employs TRBV28 and TRBJ2-5; TRBD2 matches 12 bases. The J call may be in error: the DNA end matches TRBJ2-7 better. The V gene's germline CDR1 is MDHEN and CDR2 SYDVKM. The CDR3 loop spans 16 amino acids. CDR3 nucleotides: TGTGCCAGTATGGAACTAGCGGGGGGATTACTCTACGAGCAGTACTTC. It translates to CASMELAGGLLYEQYF.

This sequence joins TRBV12-5 and TRBJ2-1; the match to TRBD2 covers 12 bases. The germline CDR1 and CDR2 sequences are LGHNT and FRNRAP. V dropped 1 base and J dropped 3; count of bases not matched to a gene: 10. This CDR3 has 19 amino acids. CDR3 sequence: CASGLARPLAGGVYNEQFF. The CDR3 DNA reads TGTGCTAGTGGTTTGGCAAGACCCCTAGCGGGAGGGGTCTACAATGAGCAGTTCTTC. The variable domain in full, with the rest retrieved from reference TRBV12-5 and TRBJ2-1, is DARVTQTPRHKVTEMGQEVTMRCQPILGHNTVFWYRQTMMQGLELLAYFRNRAPLDDSGMPKDRFSAEMPDATLATLKIQPSEPRDSAVYFCASGLARPLAGGVYNEQFFGPGTRLTVL.

The chain carries TRBV7-8 and TRBJ2-5; 7 bases line up with TRBD1. The DNA end is more similar to TRBJ2-7, so the J call may be wrong. CDR1 and CDR2 from the germline V gene are SGHVS and FQNEAQ. The CDR3 length is 15 residues. The CDR3 loop is CASSIEDRTSYEQYF. The CDR3 DNA is TGTGCCAGCAGCATCGAGGACAGGACCTCCTACGAGCAGTACTTC.

CDR3 loop: CASSLEFGTGGFYEQYF. CDR3 in DNA: TGTGCCAGCAGCTTAGAATTCGGGACAGGGGGTTTCTACGAGCAGTACTTC. The chain combines TRBV11-2 with TRBJ2-7; TRBD1 matches at 11 bases. Germline V gives CDR1 SGHAT, CDR2 FQNNGV. The CDR3 totals 17 residues. Trimming at V came to 0 bases and at J to 3 bases, leaving 7 bases not matched to a gene.

The CDR3, as DNA: TGTGCCAGCAGTCCCCCAGCGTCTGAAGCTTTCTTT. This encodes CASSPPASEAFF. The V and J genes are TRBV11-1 and TRBJ1-1, with D unresolved. The V end was cut by 6 bases, the J end by 6 bases, with 11 bases between. CDR3 length: 12 residues. Per the germline V gene, CDR1 is SGHAT and CDR2 is FQDESV (reference sequence). Drawing the rest from reference TRBV11-1 and TRBJ1-1, the complete variable domain is EAEVAQSPRYKITEKSQAVAFWCDPISGHATLYWYRQILGQGPELLVQFQDESVVDDSQLPKDRFSAERLKGVDSTLKIQPAELGDSAMYLCASSPPASEAFFGQGTRLTVV.

The chain recombines TRBV10-2 with TRBJ2-1, with D possibly matching TRBD2 (6 bases). CDR3 length: 16 amino acids. Germline V gene lookup returns CDR1 WSHSY and CDR2 SAAADI. V was pared by 7 bases and J by 4 bases, with 20 bases between. The DNA of the CDR3 is TGCGCCAGCACTAGCGACCCTCACTGGGGTTACAATGAGCAGTTCTTC. Protein product: CASTSDPHWGYNEQFF.

The CDR3 sequence is CSLRTSGYNEQFF. The CDR3 DNA sequence: TGCAGCCTCAGGACTAGCGGCTACAATGAGCAGTTCTTC. The chain has TRBV29-1 and TRBJ2-1, with 10 bases matching TRBD2. Trimming took 8 bases from V and 3 from J; bases not matched to a gene: 4. The CDR3 loop spans 13 amino acids. Germline-derived CDR1 and CDR2 are SQVTM and ANQGSEA.

This chain links TRBV28 with TRBJ2-1; D possibly matches TRBD1 or TRBD2 (6 bases each). The CDR3 spans 17 residues. V lost 5 bases and J lost 7, with 24 bases in between. Germline V gives CDR1 MDHEN, CDR2 SYDVKM. CDR3 region: CASSPFPRARGGNEQFF. DNA for the CDR3: TGTGCCAGCAGTCCCTTCCCAAGGGCCCGAGGGGGGAATGAGCAGTTCTTC.

The rearrangement links TRBV27 to TRBJ2-3, with D perhaps assigned TRBD1 or TRBD2 (5 bases each). Trimming removed 4 bases at V and 1 base at J, with 18 bases between. Germline CDR1 reads MNHEY; CDR2 reads SMNVEV (reference sequence). The CDR3 sequence is 17 residues long. The CDR3 DNA reads TGTGCCAGCAGTTCCCTAATCCGGGACGGAGGCACAGATACGCAGTATTTT. Translated, it gives CASSSLIRDGGTDTQYF.

V and J are TRBV11-2 and TRBJ2-7; D might be TRBD2 (6 bases). The ends were cut back, 1 base at V and 2 bases at J, with 9 bases in the middle. This CDR3 comprises 14 residues. Germline V gene sequence: CDR1 SGHAT, CDR2 FQNNGV. CDR3 in DNA: TGTGCCAGCAGCTTAGCTCGACTAGCCTACGAGCAGTACTTC. Amino acid sequence: CASSLARLAYEQYF.

This clone is a singleton in its sample. V and J are TRBV16 and TRBJ1-4; the match to TRBD1 covers 7 bases. J was trimmed by 8 bases and V by 3 bases; bases with no gene match: 6. This CDR3 spans 14 amino acids. The germline V gene has CDR1 KGHSY and CDR2 FQNENV. The CDR3 DNA is TGTGCCAGCAGCCAGGGGCAGGGGGACGAAAAACTGTTTTTT. Protein sequence: CASSQGQGDEKLFF.

The chain recombines TRBV27 with TRBJ2-7, with D perhaps matching TRBD2 (9 bases). Trimming left V 3 bases short and J 7 bases short, with 19 bases between. The CDR3 has 15 amino acids. The V gene's germline CDR1 is MNHEY and CDR2 SMNVEV (reference sequence). The CDR3 DNA is TGTGCCAGCAGTTTGCTAGCGGGGACAGGACGGGAGCAGTACTTC. Amino acids: CASSLLAGTGREQYF.

This chain joins TRBV9 and TRBJ2-7; TRBD1 aligns across 7 bases. The CDR3 runs to 15 residues. The V gene end was trimmed by 4 bases and the J gene end by 6 bases; junction bases not matched to a gene: 13. Per germline, CDR1 SGDLS and CDR2 YYNGEE. The CDR3 loop reads CASSPSGTDYSEQYF. The CDR3 DNA is TGTGCCAGCAGCCCATCGGGGACAGACTACTCCGAGCAGTACTTC.

The rearrangement joins TRBV27 to TRBJ2-3; 11 bases are a match to TRBD2. The trim removed 6 bases at V and 5 bases at J, leaving 7 bases unmatched. From germline, CDR1 is MNHEY and CDR2 SMNVEV (reference sequence). The CDR3 contains 15 residues. The CDR3 sequence: CASSPTSGSVDTQYF. In DNA, the CDR3 is TGTGCCAGCAGCCCTACTAGCGGGAGTGTAGATACGCAGTATTTT.

The chain has TRBV6-1 and TRBJ2-1; TRBD1 might be the D (6 bases). The CDR3 sequence is 13 residues long. Germline V gene sequence: CDR1 MNHNS, CDR2 SASEGT. V was clipped by 3 bases and J by 6 bases, with 9 bases between them. The CDR3 sequence is CASSEARGNEQFF. The CDR3 DNA follows: TGTGCCAGCAGTGAGGCCAGGGGCAATGAGCAGTTCTTC.

This chain links TRBV27 with TRBJ2-3; 9 bases map to TRBD1. V dropped 7 bases and J dropped 2; count of bases not matched to a gene: 10. Looked up from germline, CDR1 is MNHEY and CDR2 is SMNVEV (reference sequence). This CDR3 is 16 amino acids long. The CDR3 DNA sequence: TGTGCCAGCACCTCGTTACAGGGGGCGCCCACAGATACGCAGTATTTT. The encoded protein is CASTSLQGAPTDTQYF.

V and J are TRBV10-2 and TRBJ2-7; 10 nucleotides match TRBD2. V lost 1 base and J lost 6; bases outside the gene matches: 6. Germline V gene lookup returns CDR1 WSHSY and CDR2 SAAADI. The CDR3 is made up of 15 amino acids. Here the CDR3 reads CASSEFPSGSFEQYF. The CDR3 DNA sequence: TGCGCCAGCAGTGAGTTTCCTAGCGGGAGCTTCGAGCAGTACTTC.

In its sample, this clone was seen once. V is TRBV7-3 and J is TRBJ2-5; D is uncertain. This CDR3 has 14 residues. Germline lookup yields CDR1 SGHTA and CDR2 FQGTGA. V was trimmed by 1 base and J by 2 bases, leaving 8 bases between them. CDR3 DNA: TGTGCCAGCAGCTTAATCTTCCCTCAAGAGACCCAGTACTTC. It codes for CASSLIFPQETQYF.

The chain is built from TRBV28 and TRBJ1-4, with a tentative D call TRBD1 (5 bases). This CDR3 spans 14 amino acids. Trimming shortened V by 3 bases and J by 4 bases, and 9 bases separated the two germline ends. Germline CDR1 is MDHEN and CDR2 is SYDVKM. The CDR3 region has the DNA TGTGCCAGCAGTTTGGGACTGTATAATGAAAAACTGTTTTTT. It specifies CASSLGLYNEKLFF.